This passage covers 26 T cell receptor beta chains from one sample sequenced in a study of control samples from healthy donors and cancer patients. Method: immunoSEQ multiplex PCR; TCRdb's copy keeps in-frame clones and lacks some. The sample includes some 19,000 clones, about 85% of them seen just once. The sample was PBMCs. Receptor source: a man between 60 and 75 years old with colorectal cancer.

The J gene is TRBJ1-2, the V gene TRBV30; TRBD1 is a possible D gene (5 bases). CDR3 length: 14 amino acids. CDR1 is GTSNPN, CDR2 SVGIG, per germline (reference sequence). V lost 2 bases and J lost 4, with 14 bases in between. The CDR3 DNA is TGTGCCTGGAGTCCAGGTGGGGGGAGCTATGGCTACACCTTC. This sequence encodes CAWSPGGGSYGYTF.

V is TRBV6-2 or TRBV6-3 and J is TRBJ2-6; TRBD1 agrees at 9 bases. The V and J ends lost 6 bases and 1 base, in that order; junction bases with no gene match: 7. Germline CDR1 is MNHEY and CDR2 is SVGEGT. This CDR3 is built from 17 residues. The CDR3 region is CASSNRGRRSGANVLTF. In DNA, the CDR3 is TGTGCCAGCAGCAACAGGGGGCGCAGGTCTGGGGCCAACGTCCTGACTTTC.

The rearrangement links TRBV4-2 to TRBJ2-4, with 11 bases lining up with TRBD1. In germline, CDR1 is LGHNA, CDR2 YNFKEQ. The junction had 4 bases not matched to a gene; V was cut back by 0 bases and J by 6 bases. This CDR3 has 16 amino acids. CDR3 residues: CASSQDPGTGGNIQYF. Written as DNA, the CDR3 is TGTGCCAGCAGCCAAGATCCCGGGACAGGGGGAAACATTCAGTACTTC.

In DNA, the CDR3 is TGTGCCTGGACCCCCCCCCTCTGGACAGGGCACACTGAAGCTTTCTTT. Translation: CAWTPPLWTGHTEAFF. This chain connects TRBV30 to TRBJ1-1; TRBD1 matches 8 bases. The CDR3 is made up of 16 amino acids. Germline lookup yields CDR1 GTSNPN and CDR2 SVGIG (reference sequence). V gave up 4 bases and J gave up 3 bases; unmatched junction bases: 13.

The CDR3 region is CASGNSLNTGELFF. In nucleotides, the CDR3 is TGCGCCAGCGGGAACAGTTTGAACACCGGGGAGCTGTTTTTT. The V and J genes are TRBV5-1 and TRBJ2-2; D remains ambiguous. This CDR3 is built from 14 residues. The germline V gene encodes CDR1 SGHRS and CDR2 YFSETQ. The ends were cut back, 7 bases at V and 1 base at J, with 11 bases in the middle. Full variable domain (remainder filled in from reference TRBV5-1 and TRBJ2-2): KAGVTQTPRYLIKTRGQQVTLSCSPISGHRSVSWYQQTPGQGLQFLFEYFSETQRNKGNFPGRFSGRQFSNSRSEMNVSTLELGDSALYLCASGNSLNTGELFFGEGSRLTVL.

The rearrangement joins TRBV4-1 to TRBJ1-1; D is possibly TRBD1 (5 bases). This CDR3 spans 16 amino acids. The V end lost 3 bases, the J end lost 1 base, and 15 bases lay between the germline ends. The germline V gene has CDR1 MGHRA and CDR2 YSYEKL. CDR3: CASSQAEQVQNTEAFF. In nucleotides, the CDR3 is TGCGCCAGCAGCCAGGCAGAACAGGTCCAGAACACTGAAGCTTTCTTT.

The chain couples TRBV30 to TRBJ2-2, with D perhaps matching TRBD1 or TRBD2 (9 bases each). Germline-derived CDR1 and CDR2 are GTSNPN and SVGIG (reference sequence). Trimming pared 4 bases from V and 5 bases from J, leaving 32 bases between. The CDR3 is 20 residues long. The CDR3 sequence is CAWTPIATGGLAGRTGELFF. CDR3 nucleotide sequence: TGTGCCTGGACCCCGATAGCGACAGGGGGGCTAGCGGGGCGGACCGGGGAGCTGTTTTTT.

This rearrangement joins TRBV10-2 to TRBJ2-3; 14 nucleotides line up with TRBD2. CDR3 length: 20 amino acids. Trimming cost V 5 bases and J 0 bases; bases outside gene matches: 13. Germline V lookup: CDR1 WSHSY, CDR2 SAAADI. The CDR3: CASSNGLAGGQEHSTDTQYF. CDR3 nucleotide sequence: TGCGCCAGCAGTAATGGACTAGCGGGGGGCCAAGAACATAGCACAGATACGCAGTATTTT.

This clone was found once. The CDR3 here is CASCWTGGDTQYF. CDR3 coding DNA: TGTGCCAGCTGTTGGACGGGAGGAGATACGCAGTATTTT. The V call is TRBV6-5, the J call TRBJ2-3, with 7 bases matching TRBD2. This CDR3 spans 13 amino acids. The trim removed 8 bases at V and 5 bases at J, leaving 7 bases unmatched. Germline V CDR1 and CDR2: MNHEY, SVGAGI.

This chain connects TRBV24-1 to TRBJ2-7; maybe TRBD1 (6 bases). V shed 4 bases and J shed 6 bases, with 12 bases lying between them. Germline CDR1 KGHDR, CDR2 SFDVKD. CDR3 length: 13 amino acids. The CDR3 region is CATSESGTIEQYF. CDR3 in DNA: TGTGCCACCAGTGAATCCGGGACAATCGAGCAGTACTTC.

The chain uses TRBV30 and TRBJ1-6; D is unclear. CDR3 length equals 16 residues. V was trimmed by 2 bases and J by 7 bases, leaving 18 bases between them. Per germline, CDR1 GTSNPN and CDR2 SVGIG (reference sequence). The CDR3, as DNA: TGTGCCTGGAGTCTTTCGGGAGGGAATTCGAATTCACCCCTCCACTTT. Translated, it gives CAWSLSGGNSNSPLHF.

By frequency in the sample, this clone is medium-sized. The chain combines TRBV3-1 (or the pseudogene TRBV3-2) with TRBJ1-1; D gene unclear. V lost 3 bases to trimming and J lost 0 bases, with 8 bases between them. This CDR3 is 14 amino acids long. Looked up from germline, CDR1 is LGHDT and CDR2 is YNNKEL (reference sequence). The CDR3 sequence: CASSHSPLNTEAFF. The CDR3 coding sequence is TGTGCCAGCAGCCATAGTCCGCTGAACACTGAAGCTTTCTTT.

V gene TRBV18 combines with J gene TRBJ2-7; 7 bases match TRBD1. Germline assignment: CDR1 KGHSH and CDR2 LQKENI. The CDR3 has 17 amino acids. J lost 3 bases, V lost 2 bases, and 13 bases had no gene match. CDR3 nucleotides: TGTGCCAGCTCACCATTCAGTTTTAGGGACAGATACTACGAGCAGTACTTC. Translation gives CASSPFSFRDRYYEQYF.

The chain links TRBV29-1 to TRBJ2-3; either TRBD1 or TRBD2 may fit D (6 bases each). The CDR3 has 14 amino acids. Looked up from germline, CDR1 is SQVTM and CDR2 is ANQGSEA. V lost 3 bases and J 8 bases, leaving 18 bases between the germline ends. CDR3 amino acids: CSVEGLGGPGTQYF. In DNA, the CDR3 is TGCAGCGTTGAGGGGTTGGGGGGCCCGGGTACGCAGTATTTT.

This rearrangement joins TRBV11-2 to TRBJ1-5, with D possibly being TRBD1 (6 bases). The V end lost 1 base, the J end lost 5 bases, and 12 bases lay between the germline ends. This CDR3 contains 15 residues. The germline V gene encodes CDR1 SGHAT and CDR2 FQNNGV. CDR3 sequence (DNA): TGTGCCAGCAGCTTAGTAACAGGGTTGGATCAGCCCCAGCATTTT. The encoded protein is CASSLVTGLDQPQHF.

This chain connects TRBV5-1 to TRBJ1-6; D might be TRBD1 (5 bases). The germline V gene encodes CDR1 SGHRS and CDR2 YFSETQ. Trimming took off 0 bases at V and 8 bases at J, with 12 bases between the two ends. The CDR3 is 15 amino acids. The DNA of the CDR3 is TGCGCCAGCAGCTTGGGGGACGGTGGGGATTCACCCCTCCACTTT. Residues: CASSLGDGGDSPLHF.

The V gene is TRBV7-6, the J gene TRBJ2-2; no clear D. Germline V gene data show CDR1 as SGHVS and CDR2 as FNYEAQ. Trimming took 1 base from V and 1 from J, leaving 7 bases between them. This CDR3 spans 15 amino acids. The CDR3 DNA reads as TGTGCCAGCAGCTTAGACAGAGGGAACACCGGGGAGCTGTTTTTT. The encoded protein is CASSLDRGNTGELFF.

The chain couples TRBV30 to TRBJ1-5, with 8 bases that match TRBD1. V lost 2 bases and J lost 9; bases outside the gene matches: 18. This CDR3 comprises 17 residues. CDR1 is GTSNPN and CDR2 is SVGIG in the germline V gene (reference sequence). CDR3 DNA: TGTGCCTGGAGTCCCGCAGGGTCAGGGGGCCTTCGAGGGCCCCAGCATTTT. It codes for CAWSPAGSGGLRGPQHF.

The chain links TRBV2 to TRBJ2-5, with a possible D match to TRBD2 (6 bases). The CDR3 length is 16 residues. Germline V gene sequence: CDR1 SNHLY, CDR2 FYNNEI. The ends were cut back, 10 bases at V and 0 bases at J, with 21 bases in the middle. CDR3 amino acids: CATLSGYGGNQETQYF. CDR3 bases: TGTGCCACTCTCTCAGGGTACGGGGGAAACCAAGAGACCCAGTACTTC.

The chain carries TRBV5-4 and TRBJ1-1; D is unresolved. This CDR3 has 13 residues. V was clipped by 2 bases and J by 1 base, with 6 bases between them. Germline V gene sequence: CDR1 SGHNT, CDR2 YYREEE (reference sequence). The CDR3 sequence: CASSLRENTEAFF. DNA for the CDR3: TGTGCCAGCAGCTTAAGAGAGAACACTGAAGCTTTCTTT.

This clone was picked up one time. This sequence joins TRBV5-1 and TRBJ2-6, with D perhaps TRBD1 or TRBD2 (5 bases each). Trimming pared 4 bases from V and 2 bases from J, leaving 10 bases between. In germline, CDR1 is SGHRS, CDR2 YFSETQ. This CDR3 region has 15 residues. The DNA for the CDR3 is TGCGCCAGCAGCGGGACCGGTACTGGGGCCAACGTCCTGACTTTC. Translated, it gives CASSGTGTGANVLTF.

As to this clone: This sample includes further DNA sequences coding for the same CDR3. The chain uses TRBV19 and TRBJ1-5; D remains ambiguous. The CDR3 spans 15 residues. Deletions cut 3 bases from V and 0 bases from J, with 9 bases between. CDR1 and CDR2 (germline): LNHDA, SQIVND (reference sequence). CDR3 nucleotide sequence: TGTGCCAGTAGTATTGGCGGTTATAGCAATCAGCCCCAGCATTTT. Translation: CASSIGGYSNQPQHF.

This clone was observed a single time. The chain links TRBV19 to TRBJ1-4; TRBD1 aligns across 8 bases. CDR1 LNHDA and CDR2 SQIVND come from the germline V gene (reference sequence). This CDR3 has 14 amino acids. V was clipped by 6 bases and J by 4 bases; unmatched bases: 4. CDR3 sequence (DNA): TGTGCCAGTAGGCCAGACAGGGGTAATGAAAAACTGTTTTTT. Protein product: CASRPDRGNEKLFF.

V usage is TRBV7-7 and J usage is TRBJ2-2; perhaps TRBD2 as D (5 bases). V lost 3 bases and J lost 8, with 7 bases in between. CDR3 length: 12 amino acids. Germline CDR1 reads SSHAT; CDR2 reads FNYEAQ (reference sequence). This CDR3 is CASSFSGGELFF. In DNA form, the CDR3 reads TGTGCCAGCAGCTTCAGCGGAGGGGAGCTGTTTTTT.

This rearrangement joins TRBV13 to TRBJ2-3; D may be TRBD1 or TRBD2 (6 bases each). Germline CDR1 reads PRHDT; CDR2 reads FYEKMQ (reference sequence). The CDR3 runs 19 residues. V lost 4 bases to trimming and J lost 0 bases, with 23 bases between them. This chain's CDR3 is CASSSVRYGGAYSTDTQYF. Written as DNA, the CDR3 is TGTGCCAGCAGCTCAGTTCGTTACGGGGGCGCCTATAGCACAGATACGCAGTATTTT. Based on the CDR3 plus reference TRBV13 and TRBJ2-3, the full variable domain is AAGVIQSPRHLIKEKRETATLKCYPIPRHDTVYWYQQGPGQDPQFLISFYEKMQSDKGSIPDRFSAQQFSDYHSELNMSSLELGDSALYFCASSSVRYGGAYSTDTQYFGPGTRLTVL.

The rearrangement uses TRBV25-1 and TRBJ2-7, with TRBD2 as a possible D gene (5 bases). Trimming pared 7 bases from V and 3 bases from J, leaving 13 bases between. The V gene's germline CDR1 is MGHDK and CDR2 SYGVNS. This CDR3 has 13 residues. CDR3 sequence: CASTPHGIYEQYF. Written as DNA, the CDR3 is TGTGCCAGCACCCCTCACGGGATCTACGAGCAGTACTTC.